The 17 T cell receptor beta chains listed next were all sequenced from one sample in a study of vaccination effects on CD4 cells after COVID-19. Their antigen targets remain unknown. Libraries were prepared by immunoSEQ multiplex PCR; TCRdb keeps only in-frame clonotypes and omits some of them. This sample has approximately 40,000 clones; around 67% occur once, and the top ten carry roughly 33%. Sequencing was preceded by expansion of antigen-specific CD4+ T cells with viral peptide pools in the ViraFEST assay. Researchers isolated CD4+ T cells once approximately ten days of culture had elapsed. The person was diagnosed with PCR-confirmed SARS-CoV-2 infection between March and December 2020. This material consisted of CD4+ T cells from PBMCs cultured with a peptide pool, taken before COVID-19 vaccination. The source of these receptors is a human donor who had a prior SARS-CoV-2 infection.

The V call is TRBV6-1, the J call TRBJ1-2; D unclear. The CDR3 runs 16 residues. Germline-derived CDR1 and CDR2 are MNHNS and SASEGT. The ends were cut back, 1 base at V and 8 bases at J, with 20 bases in the middle. The CDR3 loop reads CASSEGVREGVGGYTF. In nucleotides, the CDR3 is TGTGCCAGCAGTGAAGGTGTTAGAGAGGGAGTAGGAGGCTACACCTTC.

The gene calls are TRBV6-2 or TRBV6-3 and TRBJ1-2; D unclear. The germline CDR1 and CDR2 sequences are MNHEY and SVGEGT. Trimming cost V 0 bases and J 4 bases, with 3 bases left between them. This CDR3 is built from 12 residues. CDR3 protein: CASSYSSYGYTF. The DNA for the CDR3 is TGTGCCAGCAGTTACTCGAGCTATGGCTACACCTTC.

The CDR3 DNA follows: TGTGCCAGCAGCCCGGGACCCAGGGGGGCGACTAATGAAAAACTGTTTTTT. Its protein is CASSPGPRGATNEKLFF. The V call is TRBV5-4, the J call TRBJ1-4, with 7 positions matching TRBD1. Looked up from germline, CDR1 is SGHNT and CDR2 is YYREEE (reference sequence). Unmatched junction bases numbered 11, after V lost 4 bases and J lost 2 bases. This CDR3 has 17 residues.

V usage is TRBV15 and J usage is TRBJ1-1; D gene uncertain. Germline loops: CDR1 LNHNV, CDR2 YYDKDF (reference sequence). This CDR3 comprises 13 residues. V lost 0 bases and J 8 bases, leaving 10 bases between the germline ends. CDR3 residues: CATSRDGLAEAFF. The CDR3 DNA reads as TGTGCCACCAGCAGAGATGGTCTAGCAGAAGCTTTCTTT.

The rearrangement joins TRBV5-1 to TRBJ1-4; the match to TRBD1 covers 9 bases. The CDR3 loop spans 16 amino acids. CDR1 and CDR2 (germline): SGHRS, YFSETQ. The V and J ends lost 3 bases and 3 bases, in that order; junction bases with no gene match: 6. CDR3 sequence reads: CASSSQGAGANEKLFF. In nucleotides, the CDR3 is TGCGCCAGCAGCTCACAGGGGGCCGGGGCTAATGAAAAACTGTTTTTT.

The genes are TRBV3-1 (or the pseudogene TRBV3-2) and TRBJ2-1; 9 nucleotides align to TRBD2. The CDR3 extends over 19 amino acids. J gave up 3 bases and V 0 bases, and 12 bases lay outside the gene matches. Per germline, CDR1 LGHDT and CDR2 YNNKEL (reference sequence). CDR3: CASSQESSRGLAHYNEQFF. CDR3 nucleotide sequence: TGTGCCAGCAGCCAAGAATCGAGTCGCGGACTAGCGCACTACAATGAGCAGTTCTTC.

In this sample, this clone turned up a few times. V is TRBV3-1 (or the pseudogene TRBV3-2) and J is TRBJ1-2; D perhaps matches TRBD1 (6 bases). V gave up 4 bases and J gave up 1 base, with 7 bases separating them. The CDR3 spans 13 residues. Per germline, CDR1 LGHDT and CDR2 YNNKEL (reference sequence). CDR3 protein: CASSRQDNYGYTF. CDR3 DNA: TGTGCCAGCAGCCGACAGGATAACTATGGCTACACCTTC.

The chain recombines TRBV6-5 with TRBJ2-3; 9 bases fit TRBD2. Germline lookup yields CDR1 MNHEY and CDR2 SVGAGI. J lost 10 bases, V lost 7 bases, and 6 bases had no gene match. The CDR3 is 12 residues long. The CDR3 loop is CASTPGGRAQYF. The CDR3 DNA reads TGTGCCAGCACCCCCGGCGGGAGGGCGCAGTATTTT.

The chain links TRBV21-1 to TRBJ1-2. TRBV21-1 is a documented pseudogene. This CDR3 spans 14 amino acids. As DNA, the CDR3 is TGTGCCAGCAGCAATAGGGGAGTCGGCCTGGGCTACACCTTC. Its protein is CASSNRGVGLGYTF.

The chain couples TRBV7-8 to TRBJ1-5, with D possibly TRBD1 on 6 matching bases. CDR1 and CDR2 from the germline V gene are SGHVS and FQNEAQ. V lost 9 bases and J lost 6, with 18 bases in between. The CDR3 spans 14 residues. CDR3 sequence: CARAWRAGAQPQHF. CDR3 DNA: TGTGCCAGAGCGTGGCGCGCGGGGGCTCAGCCCCAGCATTTT.

The rearrangement joins TRBV18 to TRBJ1-1; D gene uncertain. V was shortened by 5 bases and J by 0 bases, with 7 bases between the two germline ends. This CDR3 is built from 13 residues. Germline lookup yields CDR1 KGHSH and CDR2 LQKENI. CDR3 nucleotide sequence: TGTGCCAGCTCATCGGCGGTGAACACTGAAGCTTTCTTT. This translates into CASSSAVNTEAFF.

V gene TRBV5-1 combines with J gene TRBJ2-5; no definite D call. The CDR3 extends over 12 amino acids. The germline CDR1 and CDR2 sequences are SGHRS and YFSETQ. V lost 6 bases, J lost 5 bases, and 11 bases lay in between. CDR3 sequence: CASTTTGETQYF. CDR3 nucleotides: TGCGCCAGCACCACCACTGGGGAGACCCAGTACTTC.

This chain links TRBV7-2 with TRBJ1-1, with a weak D call TRBD1 (5 bases). Deletions cut 5 bases from V and 6 bases from J, with 19 bases between. CDR1 and CDR2 (germline): SGHTA, FQGNSA. The length of the CDR3 is 15 residues. CDR3 sequence: CASSVRSGGVAEAFF. CDR3 nucleotides: TGTGCCAGCAGCGTAAGGAGTGGGGGAGTGGCTGAAGCTTTCTTT.

J is TRBJ1-2 and V is TRBV6-6, with D tentatively TRBD1 (6 bases). Trimming removed 0 bases at V and 7 bases at J, with 12 bases between. Germline CDR1 reads MNHNY; CDR2 reads SVGAGI (reference sequence). CDR3 length equals 14 residues. This chain's CDR3 is CASSYSGGWGGYTF. The CDR3 DNA is TGTGCCAGCAGTTACTCGGGGGGCTGGGGTGGCTACACCTTC.

This sequence joins TRBV19 and TRBJ2-3, with unresolved D. CDR3 size: 14 residues. In germline, CDR1 is LNHDA, CDR2 SQIVND (reference sequence). Trimming took 3 bases from V and 2 from J, leaving 9 bases between them. The CDR3 nucleotides are TGTGCCAGTAGTATCGTTGTTAACACAGATACGCAGTATTTT. This gives the protein CASSIVVNTDTQYF.

CDR3 residues: CASSRYIGTGELFF. Written as DNA, the CDR3 is TGTGCCAGCAGCCGGTATATAGGAACCGGGGAGCTGTTTTTT. The chain couples TRBV14 to TRBJ2-2; D remains ambiguous. CDR1 SGHDN and CDR2 FVKESK come from the germline V gene. Trimming took off 4 bases at V and 5 bases at J, with 11 bases between the two ends. There are 14 residues in the CDR3.

This chain links TRBV24-1 with TRBJ2-3; a possible D gene is TRBD1 (5 bases). CDR3 length equals 14 residues. The V end lost 0 bases, the J end lost 10 bases, and 13 bases lay between the germline ends. Germline-derived CDR1 and CDR2 are KGHDR and SFDVKD. The CDR3 sequence: CATSDLGQLTAQYF. DNA of the CDR3: TGTGCCACCAGTGATTTGGGACAACTAACTGCGCAGTATTTT.